This entry features one T cell receptor (beta chain) sequence. V dropped 4 bases and J dropped 2; count of bases not matched to a gene: 6. The germline gives CDR1 MNHEY, CDR2 SMNVEV (reference sequence). CDR3 length equals 15 residues. The record originates from a study of blood T cell repertoires in COVID-19. The method was immunoSEQ multiplex PCR; TCRdb's version includes in-frame clones alone and lacks a portion of them. The sample has 35,000 to 45,000 clones, about 85% seen once; the top ten hold 31%. This sequence was found in a woman older than 75 with acute or convalescent COVID-19. The sample consisted of peripheral blood. The rearrangement links TRBV27 to TRBJ2-3; 7 nucleotides line up with TRBD2. The CDR3 DNA follows: TGTGCCAGCAGTTCATATCTAGCGGACACAGATACGCAGTATTTT. Encoded protein: CASSSYLADTDTQYF.